This TCR beta chain emerged from a study of technical replicates of blood from a few donors. Sequencing was performed with immunoSEQ multiplex PCR; in TCRdb, only in-frame clones are kept and a portion is missing. The sample yields 60,000 to 80,000 clones, around nine tenths seen once. Germline-derived CDR1 and CDR2 are SGHTS and YDEGEE. V was cut by 6 bases and J by 3 bases, with 18 bases left in between. CDR3 size: 16 residues. The sequence was collected from a human donor in good health. Some clones in this sample may be carry-over from other donors' samples. The chain is built from TRBV5-8 and TRBJ2-2; tentatively, D is TRBD1 (6 bases). The specimen was PBMCs. The CDR3 region has the DNA TGTGCCAGCACCCCCCTGGGCAGGGGAGACACCGGGGAGCTGTTTTTT. Its protein is CASTPLGRGDTGELFF.